This TCR beta chain was retrieved from a study of blood T cell repertoires in COVID-19. Sequenced by immunoSEQ multiplex PCR; TCRdb stores in-frame clones only, minus some. There are 150,000 to 200,000 clones in the sample; about nine tenths occur only once, and roughly 2% lies in the top ten. The CDR3 extends over 14 amino acids. Trimming stripped 5 bases from V and 6 bases from J, with 17 bases between. Per germline, CDR1 MDHEN and CDR2 SYDVKM. V and J are TRBV28 and TRBJ2-7; D may be TRBD1 (6 bases). This receptor was obtained from a man between 18 and 29 years old who had recovered from COVID-19. The sample was peripheral blood. The CDR3 DNA follows: TGTGCCAGCAGTCCTCCGGGACATCGGGGCGAGCAGTACTTC. Amino acids: CASSPPGHRGEQYF.